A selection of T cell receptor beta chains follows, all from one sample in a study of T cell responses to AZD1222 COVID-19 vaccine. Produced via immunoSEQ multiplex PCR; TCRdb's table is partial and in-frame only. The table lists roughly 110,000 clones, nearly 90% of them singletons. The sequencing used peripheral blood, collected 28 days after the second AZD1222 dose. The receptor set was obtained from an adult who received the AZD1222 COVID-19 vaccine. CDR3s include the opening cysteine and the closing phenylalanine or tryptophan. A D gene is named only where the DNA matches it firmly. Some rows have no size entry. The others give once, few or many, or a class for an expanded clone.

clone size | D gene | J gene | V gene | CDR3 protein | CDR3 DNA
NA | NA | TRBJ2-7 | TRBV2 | CATGQWGLWDNEQYF | TGTGCCACCGGACAGTGGGGATTATGGGATAACGAGCAGTACTTC
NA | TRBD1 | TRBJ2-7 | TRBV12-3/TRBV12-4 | CASSWDRSYEQYF | TGTGCCAGCAGCTGGGACAGAAGCTACGAGCAGTACTTC
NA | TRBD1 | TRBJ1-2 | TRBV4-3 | CASSPDGQGAVGGYTF | TGCGCCAGCAGCCCCGACGGACAGGGGGCAGTAGGAGGCTACACCTTC
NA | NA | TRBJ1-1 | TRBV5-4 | CASSLWMNTEAFF | TGTGCCAGCAGCTTGTGGATGAACACTGAAGCTTTCTTT
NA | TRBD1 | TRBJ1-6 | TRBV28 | CASRKTGQDYSPLHF | TGTGCCAGCAGAAAAACGGGACAGGATTATTCACCCCTCCACTTT
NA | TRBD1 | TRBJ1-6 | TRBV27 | CASSFRTGHNSPLHF | TGTGCCAGCAGTTTCAGGACAGGACATAATTCACCCCTCCACTTT
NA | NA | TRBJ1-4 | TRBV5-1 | CASSLAPQGANEKLFF | TGCGCCAGCAGCTTGGCCCCACAGGGCGCTAATGAAAAACTGTTTTTT
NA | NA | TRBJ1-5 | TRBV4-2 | CASSLGTAGPQHF | TGTGCCAGCAGCCTTGGGACGGCCGGGCCCCAGCATTTT
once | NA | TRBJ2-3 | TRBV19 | CASSIGLAADTQYF | TGTGCCAGTAGTATAGGGCTAGCAGCAGATACGCAGTATTTT
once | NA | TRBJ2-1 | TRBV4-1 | CASSHGNEQFF | TGCGCCAGCAGTCATGGTAATGAGCAGTTCTTC
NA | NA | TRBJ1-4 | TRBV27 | CASSAPGVGEKLFF | TGTGCCAGCAGTGCCCCGGGGGTTGGGGAAAAACTGTTTTTT
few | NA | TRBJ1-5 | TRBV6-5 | CASVEGYDQPQHF | TGTGCCAGCGTGGAGGGATACGATCAGCCCCAGCATTTT
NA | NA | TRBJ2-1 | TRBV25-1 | CASSEYYTSYNEQFF | TGTGCCAGCAGTGAATACTACACTTCCTACAATGAGCAGTTCTTC
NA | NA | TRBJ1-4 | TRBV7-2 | CASSLVASSNEKLFF | TGTGCCAGCAGCCTAGTGGCCAGTTCTAATGAAAAACTGTTTTTT